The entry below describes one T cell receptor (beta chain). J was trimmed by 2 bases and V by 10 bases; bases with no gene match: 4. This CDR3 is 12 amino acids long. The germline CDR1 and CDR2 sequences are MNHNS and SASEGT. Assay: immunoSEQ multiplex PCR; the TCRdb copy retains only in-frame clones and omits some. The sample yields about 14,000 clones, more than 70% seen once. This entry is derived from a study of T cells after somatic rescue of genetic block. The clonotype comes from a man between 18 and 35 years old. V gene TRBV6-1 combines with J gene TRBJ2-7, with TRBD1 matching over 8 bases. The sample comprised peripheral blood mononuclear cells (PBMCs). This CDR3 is CATGQGTYEQYF. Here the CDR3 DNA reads TGTGCCACCGGACAGGGAACCTACGAGCAGTACTTC.